A selection of T cell receptor beta chains follows, all from one sample in a study of blood T cell repertoires in COVID-19. The repertoire was sequenced with immunoSEQ multiplex PCR; TCRdb's copy has only in-frame clones and lacks some. Among 80,000 to 90,000 clones, around 85% were seen once, and the ten largest hold 5% to 6.5%. Sequencing was performed on peripheral blood. These receptor sequences come from a man aged 55-75 years with acute or convalescent COVID-19. The CDR3 runs from the conserved cysteine through the conserved F or W. Each record gives: J gene, D gene, V gene, clone size, CDR3 protein, CDR3 DNA. The D gene is left open where the match is weak. Size is omitted from some rows. Given values are once, few, many or a class for expanded clones.

J gene: TRBJ2-1
D gene: TRBD2
V gene: TRBV19
clone size: -
CDR3 protein: CASSSMGLAGQLYNEQFF
CDR3 DNA: TGTGCCAGTAGTTCAATGGGACTAGCGGGGCAACTGTACAATGAGCAGTTCTTC

J gene: TRBJ2-5
D gene: -
V gene: TRBV5-1
clone size: -
CDR3 protein: CASSSSGSEETQYF
CDR3 DNA: TGCGCCAGCAGCTCCTCGGGTTCCGAAGAGACCCAGTACTTC

J gene: TRBJ2-7
D gene: -
V gene: TRBV5-8
clone size: once
CDR3 protein: CASSGPGRGTYEQYF
CDR3 DNA: TGTGCCAGCAGCGGACCGGGACGGGGGACCTACGAGCAGTACTTC

J gene: TRBJ1-1
D gene: -
V gene: TRBV29-1
clone size: -
CDR3 protein: CSVEPQGREAEAFF
CDR3 DNA: TGCAGCGTTGAACCCCAGGGAAGAGAGGCTGAAGCTTTCTTT

J gene: TRBJ2-3
D gene: -
V gene: TRBV7-8
clone size: -
CDR3 protein: CASSLGFGVPDTQYF
CDR3 DNA: TGTGCCAGCAGCTTAGGTTTCGGGGTCCCAGATACGCAGTATTTT

J gene: TRBJ1-2
D gene: -
V gene: TRBV4-3
clone size: -
CDR3 protein: CASSQDVSGNYGYTF
CDR3 DNA: TGCGCCAGCAGCCAAGATGTGTCGGGGAACTATGGCTACACCTTC

J gene: TRBJ2-1
D gene: -
V gene: TRBV4-3
clone size: once
CDR3 protein: CASSQDHIGGQAGLQWEQFF
CDR3 DNA: TGCGCCAGCAGCCAAGATCACATCGGGGGGCAAGCGGGTTTACAATGGGAGCAGTTCTTC

J gene: TRBJ1-3
D gene: TRBD1
V gene: TRBV7-2
clone size: -
CDR3 protein: CAFPGPGQVAGNTIYF
CDR3 DNA: TGTGCCTTCCCCGGACCGGGACAGGTAGCTGGAAACACCATATATTTT

J gene: TRBJ1-1
D gene: -
V gene: TRBV6-5
clone size: once
CDR3 protein: CASSYGGMNTEAFF
CDR3 DNA: TGTGCCAGCAGTTACGGAGGAATGAACACTGAAGCTTTCTTT

J gene: TRBJ1-2
D gene: -
V gene: TRBV6-5
clone size: once
CDR3 protein: CASSPYADSTYGYTF
CDR3 DNA: TGTGCCAGCAGCCCATATGCCGACAGCACCTATGGCTACACCTTC

J gene: TRBJ2-2
D gene: TRBD2
V gene: TRBV7-3
clone size: few
CDR3 protein: CASSGAGGYTGELFF
CDR3 DNA: TGTGCCAGCAGCGGAGCGGGGGGATACACCGGGGAGCTGTTTTTT

J gene: TRBJ1-1
D gene: TRBD1
V gene: TRBV19
clone size: -
CDR3 protein: CASSPLFAGTGGNTEAFF
CDR3 DNA: TGTGCCAGTAGCCCTTTATTCGCGGGAACAGGGGGAAACACTGAAGCTTTCTTT

J gene: TRBJ1-6
D gene: TRBD1
V gene: TRBV5-6
clone size: few
CDR3 protein: CASSPWDRGFEPLHF
CDR3 DNA: TGTGCCAGCAGCCCCTGGGACAGGGGCTTCGAACCCCTCCACTTT

J gene: TRBJ2-2
D gene: TRBD1
V gene: TRBV25-1
clone size: -
CDR3 protein: CASSSAGGIGELFF
CDR3 DNA: TGTGCCAGCAGTAGTGCAGGGGGCATCGGGGAGCTGTTTTTT

J gene: TRBJ1-2
D gene: TRBD1
V gene: TRBV9
clone size: -
CDR3 protein: CASSGTGEAYGYTF
CDR3 DNA: TGTGCCAGCAGCGGGACAGGGGAGGCCTATGGCTACACCTTC

J gene: TRBJ1-2
D gene: TRBD1
V gene: TRBV6-5
clone size: few
CDR3 protein: CASSYSPTGGGYTF
CDR3 DNA: TGTGCCAGCAGTTACTCGCCGACAGGGGGAGGCTACACCTTC

J gene: TRBJ2-7
D gene: TRBD1
V gene: TRBV15
clone size: -
CDR3 protein: CATTRDRGIYEQYF
CDR3 DNA: TGTGCCACCACACGGGACAGGGGAATCTACGAGCAGTACTTC

J gene: TRBJ2-7
D gene: TRBD2
V gene: TRBV7-2
clone size: -
CDR3 protein: CASSSLAGAPYEQYF
CDR3 DNA: TGTGCCAGCAGCTCCCTAGCGGGGGCCCCCTACGAGCAGTACTTC

J gene: TRBJ1-2
D gene: -
V gene: TRBV9
clone size: -
CDR3 protein: CASSPRTVNGYTF
CDR3 DNA: TGTGCCAGCAGCCCCCGGACAGTAAATGGCTACACCTTC

J gene: TRBJ1-2
D gene: -
V gene: TRBV28
clone size: -
CDR3 protein: CASSAPAGTEGGGNYGYTF
CDR3 DNA: TGTGCCAGCAGTGCTCCGGCCGGGACCGAGGGAGGTGGAAACTATGGCTACACCTTC

J gene: TRBJ2-5
D gene: TRBD2
V gene: TRBV2
clone size: -
CDR3 protein: CASSLAGGLGYQETQYF
CDR3 DNA: TGTGCCAGCAGCCTAGCGGGGGGATTGGGGTACCAAGAGACCCAGTACTTC

J gene: TRBJ1-2
D gene: TRBD1
V gene: TRBV29-1
clone size: -
CDR3 protein: CSVDRGLGGYTF
CDR3 DNA: TGCAGCGTGGACAGGGGGCTAGGAGGCTACACCTTC

J gene: TRBJ2-6
D gene: TRBD2
V gene: TRBV19
clone size: -
CDR3 protein: CASSLGLAGTGANVLTF
CDR3 DNA: TGTGCCAGTAGTTTAGGACTAGCGGGGACCGGGGCCAACGTCCTGACTTTC

J gene: TRBJ1-2
D gene: -
V gene: TRBV2
clone size: once
CDR3 protein: CASSEGRSAYGYTF
CDR3 DNA: TGTGCCAGCAGTGAGGGCAGGTCCGCCTATGGCTACACCTTC

J gene: TRBJ1-2
D gene: TRBD1
V gene: TRBV6-5
clone size: -
CDR3 protein: CASSSGQDYGYTF
CDR3 DNA: TGTGCCAGCAGTTCCGGACAGGACTATGGCTACACCTTC

J gene: TRBJ2-2
D gene: -
V gene: TRBV10-1
clone size: -
CDR3 protein: CAILVRGGTGELFF
CDR3 DNA: TGCGCCATCCTGGTGAGGGGAGGAACCGGGGAGCTGTTTTTT

J gene: TRBJ1-5
D gene: -
V gene: TRBV6-5
clone size: -
CDR3 protein: CASSPEGVRQPQHF
CDR3 DNA: TGTGCCAGCAGCCCGGAAGGGGTACGTCAGCCCCAGCATTTT

J gene: TRBJ2-5
D gene: TRBD2
V gene: TRBV5-1
clone size: few
CDR3 protein: CASSSGALSGGPSGTQYF
CDR3 DNA: TGCGCCAGCAGCTCAGGGGCCCTTAGCGGGGGGCCCTCGGGGACCCAGTACTTC

J gene: TRBJ1-5
D gene: -
V gene: TRBV7-2
clone size: -
CDR3 protein: CASSPRWGRLGNQPQHF
CDR3 DNA: TGTGCCAGCAGCCCCAGGTGGGGGCGTCTGGGCAATCAGCCCCAGCATTTT

J gene: TRBJ2-3
D gene: TRBD1
V gene: TRBV5-1
clone size: few
CDR3 protein: CASSLVGRGPDTQYF
CDR3 DNA: TGCGCCAGCAGCTTGGTGGGCAGGGGGCCAGATACGCAGTATTTT

J gene: TRBJ1-2
D gene: TRBD1
V gene: TRBV5-6
clone size: once
CDR3 protein: CASSLAGTGNYGYTF
CDR3 DNA: TGTGCCAGCAGCTTGGCCGGGACAGGGAACTATGGCTACACCTTC

J gene: TRBJ2-5
D gene: -
V gene: TRBV5-4
clone size: -
CDR3 protein: CASSTSGYWQETQYF
CDR3 DNA: TGTGCCAGCAGCACCTCAGGGTACTGGCAGGAGACCCAGTACTTC

J gene: TRBJ2-7
D gene: -
V gene: TRBV4-3
clone size: -
CDR3 protein: CASSHGISSGNEQYF
CDR3 DNA: TGCGCCAGCAGCCACGGAATAAGTTCGGGGAACGAGCAGTACTTC

J gene: TRBJ1-2
D gene: TRBD1
V gene: TRBV11-2
clone size: -
CDR3 protein: CASSLAGQIDYGYTF
CDR3 DNA: TGTGCCAGCAGCTTGGCGGGACAGATCGACTATGGCTACACCTTC

J gene: TRBJ2-1
D gene: TRBD2
V gene: TRBV9
clone size: -
CDR3 protein: CASSPGLAYNEQFF
CDR3 DNA: TGTGCCAGCAGCCCAGGACTAGCTTACAATGAGCAGTTCTTC

J gene: TRBJ1-1
D gene: -
V gene: TRBV9
clone size: once
CDR3 protein: CASSVGNSRGNTEAFF
CDR3 DNA: TGTGCCAGCAGCGTAGGTAACAGTAGGGGGAACACTGAAGCTTTCTTT

J gene: TRBJ2-4
D gene: TRBD1
V gene: TRBV6-6
clone size: -
CDR3 protein: CASSTGTARIQYF
CDR3 DNA: TGTGCCAGCAGTACCGGGACAGCGAGGATTCAGTACTTC

J gene: TRBJ1-6
D gene: -
V gene: TRBV24-1
clone size: -
CDR3 protein: CATRPDTITILSYNSPLHF
CDR3 DNA: TGTGCCACCCGCCCGGACACAATTACAATTCTCTCCTATAATTCACCCCTCCACTTT

J gene: TRBJ2-2
D gene: -
V gene: TRBV19
clone size: -
CDR3 protein: CASSIVGTANTGELFF
CDR3 DNA: TGTGCCAGTAGTATAGTCGGAACAGCAAACACCGGGGAGCTGTTTTTT

J gene: TRBJ2-3
D gene: -
V gene: TRBV9
clone size: -
CDR3 protein: CASSPHALTELITDTQYF
CDR3 DNA: TGTGCCAGCAGCCCCCACGCCCTCACAGAACTTATCACAGATACGCAGTATTTT

J gene: TRBJ1-6
D gene: TRBD1
V gene: TRBV6-5
clone size: -
CDR3 protein: CASNLRGQGNSPLHF
CDR3 DNA: TGTGCCAGCAACCTTCGGGGACAGGGGAATTCACCCCTCCACTTT

J gene: TRBJ1-1
D gene: TRBD1
V gene: TRBV29-1
clone size: -
CDR3 protein: CSALGTGPNTEAFF
CDR3 DNA: TGCAGCGCCCTAGGGACAGGCCCAAACACTGAAGCTTTCTTT

J gene: TRBJ1-1
D gene: TRBD1
V gene: TRBV7-9
clone size: -
CDR3 protein: CASSKATDRVVSTEAFF
CDR3 DNA: TGTGCCAGCAGCAAAGCCACCGACAGGGTTGTTAGCACTGAAGCTTTCTTT

J gene: TRBJ1-2
D gene: TRBD1
V gene: TRBV9
clone size: -
CDR3 protein: CASSVSGGDGYTF
CDR3 DNA: TGTGCCAGCAGCGTCTCAGGGGGCGATGGCTACACCTTC

J gene: TRBJ1-5
D gene: -
V gene: TRBV21-1
clone size: -
CDR3 protein: CASSIHRGRLNQPQHF
CDR3 DNA: TGTGCCAGCAGCATACACAGGGGCCGCCTCAATCAGCCCCAGCATTTT

J gene: TRBJ2-3
D gene: -
V gene: TRBV2
clone size: -
CDR3 protein: CASNLRTPGDTQYF
CDR3 DNA: TGTGCCAGCAACCTTCGGACTCCCGGAGATACGCAGTATTTT

J gene: TRBJ1-2
D gene: TRBD1
V gene: TRBV4-1
clone size: -
CDR3 protein: CASSQDQGTGGDYGYTF
CDR3 DNA: TGCGCCAGCAGCCAAGATCAAGGGACAGGGGGCGACTATGGCTACACCTTC

J gene: TRBJ2-1
D gene: TRBD2
V gene: TRBV4-2
clone size: -
CDR3 protein: CASSLRLAGHNEQFF
CDR3 DNA: TGTGCCAGCAGCCTCCGACTAGCGGGGCACAATGAGCAGTTCTTC

J gene: TRBJ1-3
D gene: -
V gene: TRBV3-1/TRBV3-2
clone size: -
CDR3 protein: CASSQDGGPGNTIYF
CDR3 DNA: TGTGCCAGCAGCCAAGATGGGGGCCCTGGAAACACCATATATTTT